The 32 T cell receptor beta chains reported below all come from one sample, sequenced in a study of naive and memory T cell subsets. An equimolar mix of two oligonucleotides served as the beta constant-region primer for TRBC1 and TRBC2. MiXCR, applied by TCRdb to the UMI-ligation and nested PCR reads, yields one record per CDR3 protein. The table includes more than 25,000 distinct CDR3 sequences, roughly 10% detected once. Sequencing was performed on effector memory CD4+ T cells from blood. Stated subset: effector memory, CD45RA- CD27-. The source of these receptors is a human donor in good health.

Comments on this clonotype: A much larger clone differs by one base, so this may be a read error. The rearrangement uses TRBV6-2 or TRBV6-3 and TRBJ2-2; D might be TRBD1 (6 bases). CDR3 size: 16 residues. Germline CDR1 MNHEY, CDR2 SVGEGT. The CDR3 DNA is TGTGTCAGCAGCCAACGGGACAACCCTAACACCGGGGAGCTGTTTTTT. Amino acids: CVSSQRDNPNTGELFF.

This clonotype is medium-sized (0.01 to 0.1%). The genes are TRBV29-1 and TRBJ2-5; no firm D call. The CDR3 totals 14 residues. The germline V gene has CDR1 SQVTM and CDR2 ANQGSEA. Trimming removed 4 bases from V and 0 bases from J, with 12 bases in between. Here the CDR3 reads CSVVSGLYQETQYF. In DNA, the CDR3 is TGCAGCGTTGTTTCAGGCCTGTACCAAGAGACCCAGTACTTC. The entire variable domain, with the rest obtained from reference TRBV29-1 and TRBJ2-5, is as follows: SAVISQKPSRDICQRGTSLTIQCQVDSQVTMMFWYRQQPGQSLTLIATANQGSEATYESGFVIDKFPISRPNLTFSTLTVSNMSPEDSSIYLCSVVSGLYQETQYFGPGTRLLVL.

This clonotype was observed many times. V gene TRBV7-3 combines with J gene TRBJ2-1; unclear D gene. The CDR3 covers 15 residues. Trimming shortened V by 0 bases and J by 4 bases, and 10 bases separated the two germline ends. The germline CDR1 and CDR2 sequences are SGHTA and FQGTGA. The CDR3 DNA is TGTGCCAGCAGCTTAACGGTGCAGGCTTACAATGAGCAGTTCTTC. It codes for CASSLTVQAYNEQFF. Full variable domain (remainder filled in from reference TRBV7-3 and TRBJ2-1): GAGVSQTPSNKVTEKGKYVELRCDPISGHTALYWYRQSLGQGPEFLIYFQGTGAADDSGLPNDRFFAVRPEGSVSTLKIQRTERGDSAVYLCASSLTVQAYNEQFFGPGTRLTVL.

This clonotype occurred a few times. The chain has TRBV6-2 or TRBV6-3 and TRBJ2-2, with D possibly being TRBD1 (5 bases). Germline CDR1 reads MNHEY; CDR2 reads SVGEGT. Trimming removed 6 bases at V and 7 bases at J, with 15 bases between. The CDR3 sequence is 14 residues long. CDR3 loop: CASSPRFRGGELFF. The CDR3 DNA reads TGTGCCAGCAGCCCCCGATTTAGGGGCGGGGAGCTGTTTTTT.

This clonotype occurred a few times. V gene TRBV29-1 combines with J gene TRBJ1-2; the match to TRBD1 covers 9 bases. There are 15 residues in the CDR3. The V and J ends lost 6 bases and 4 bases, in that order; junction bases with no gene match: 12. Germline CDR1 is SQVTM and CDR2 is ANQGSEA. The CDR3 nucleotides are TGCAGCGTCAAGACACCGGGACAGGGCCTCTATGGCTACACCTTC. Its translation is CSVKTPGQGLYGYTF.

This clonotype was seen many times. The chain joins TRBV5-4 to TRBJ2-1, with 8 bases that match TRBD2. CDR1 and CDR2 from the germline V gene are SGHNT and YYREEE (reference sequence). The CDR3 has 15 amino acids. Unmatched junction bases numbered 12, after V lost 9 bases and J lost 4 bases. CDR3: CATQRAGGPYNEQFF. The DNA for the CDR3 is TGTGCCACCCAAAGGGCGGGAGGACCTTACAATGAGCAGTTCTTC.

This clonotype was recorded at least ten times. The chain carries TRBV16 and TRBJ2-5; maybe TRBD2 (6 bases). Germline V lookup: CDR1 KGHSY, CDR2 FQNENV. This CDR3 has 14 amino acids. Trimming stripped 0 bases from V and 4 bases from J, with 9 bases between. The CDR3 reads CASSQSAEGETQYF. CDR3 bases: TGTGCCAGCAGCCAATCGGCGGAGGGAGAGACCCAGTACTTC.

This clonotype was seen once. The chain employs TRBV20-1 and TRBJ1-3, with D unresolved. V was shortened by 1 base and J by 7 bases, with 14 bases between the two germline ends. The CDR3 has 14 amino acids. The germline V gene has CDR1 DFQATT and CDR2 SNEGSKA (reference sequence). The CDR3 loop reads CSARVPGISNTIYF. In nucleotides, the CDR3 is TGCAGTGCTAGAGTACCGGGCATTTCGAACACCATATATTTT.

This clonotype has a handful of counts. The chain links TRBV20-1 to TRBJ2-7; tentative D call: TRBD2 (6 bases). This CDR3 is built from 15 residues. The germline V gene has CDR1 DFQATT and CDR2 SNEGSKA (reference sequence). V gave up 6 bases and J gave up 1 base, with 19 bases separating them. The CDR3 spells CSALTPAGTSYEQYF. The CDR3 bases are TGCAGTGCGCTGACACCCGCCGGGACTTCCTACGAGCAGTACTTC.

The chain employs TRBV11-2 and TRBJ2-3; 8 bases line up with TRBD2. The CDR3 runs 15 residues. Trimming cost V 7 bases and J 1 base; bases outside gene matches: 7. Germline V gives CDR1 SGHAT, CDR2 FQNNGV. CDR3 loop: CASTHFSGGTDTQYF. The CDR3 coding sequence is TGTGCCAGCACCCATTTTAGCGGGGGCACAGATACGCAGTATTTT.

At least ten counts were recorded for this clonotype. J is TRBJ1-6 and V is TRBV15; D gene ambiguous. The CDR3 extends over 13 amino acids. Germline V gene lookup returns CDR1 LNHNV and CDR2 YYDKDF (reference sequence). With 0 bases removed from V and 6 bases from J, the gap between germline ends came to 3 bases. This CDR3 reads CATSRDGNSPLHF. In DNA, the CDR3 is TGTGCCACCAGCAGAGATGGTAATTCACCCCTCCACTTT.

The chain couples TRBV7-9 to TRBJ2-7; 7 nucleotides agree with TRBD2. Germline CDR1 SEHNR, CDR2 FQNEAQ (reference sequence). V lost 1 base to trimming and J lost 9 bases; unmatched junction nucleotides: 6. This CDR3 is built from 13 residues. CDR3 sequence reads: CASSLGGSGTQYF. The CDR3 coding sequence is TGTGCCAGCAGCTTAGGCGGGAGCGGGACGCAGTACTTC.

The chain's CDR3 is CASSFGLYGYTF. The CDR3 DNA is TGTGCCAGCAGCTTTGGACTCTATGGCTACACCTTC. The J gene is TRBJ1-2, the V gene TRBV5-5; D is undetermined. The CDR3 totals 12 residues. Trimming took 2 bases from V and 4 from J, leaving 6 bases between them. CDR1 is SGHKS and CDR2 is YYEKEE in the germline V gene (reference sequence).

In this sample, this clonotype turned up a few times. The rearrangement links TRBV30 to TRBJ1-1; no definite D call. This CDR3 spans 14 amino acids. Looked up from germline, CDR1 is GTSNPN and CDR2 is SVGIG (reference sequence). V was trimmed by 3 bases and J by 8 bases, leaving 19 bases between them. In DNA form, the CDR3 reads TGTGCCTGGAGCGTACTCCGACCCCCGTGGGAAGCTTTCTTT. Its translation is CAWSVLRPPWEAFF.

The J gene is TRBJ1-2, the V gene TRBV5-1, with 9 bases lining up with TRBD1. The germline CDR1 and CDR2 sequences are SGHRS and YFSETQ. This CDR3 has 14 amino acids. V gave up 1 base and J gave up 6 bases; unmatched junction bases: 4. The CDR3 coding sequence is TGCGCCAGCAGCTTGTGGGGACAGGGCGATGGCTACACCTTC. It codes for CASSLWGQGDGYTF.

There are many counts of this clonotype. Written as DNA, the CDR3 is TGTGCCAGCAGCTACTCCCCGGCTGAGCCCCAGCATTTT. Protein: CASSYSPAEPQHF. The chain has TRBV11-2 and TRBJ1-5, with D uncertain. Germline CDR1 is SGHAT and CDR2 is FQNNGV. The V end lost 4 bases, the J end lost 8 bases, and 12 bases lay between the germline ends. This CDR3 has 13 amino acids.

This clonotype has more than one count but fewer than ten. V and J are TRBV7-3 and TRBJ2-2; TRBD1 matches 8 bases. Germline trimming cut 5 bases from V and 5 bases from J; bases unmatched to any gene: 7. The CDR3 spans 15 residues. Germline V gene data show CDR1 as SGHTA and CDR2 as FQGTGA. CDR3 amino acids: CASSPPGTGTGELFF. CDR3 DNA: TGTGCCAGCAGCCCCCCCGGGACAGGAACCGGGGAGCTGTTTTTT.

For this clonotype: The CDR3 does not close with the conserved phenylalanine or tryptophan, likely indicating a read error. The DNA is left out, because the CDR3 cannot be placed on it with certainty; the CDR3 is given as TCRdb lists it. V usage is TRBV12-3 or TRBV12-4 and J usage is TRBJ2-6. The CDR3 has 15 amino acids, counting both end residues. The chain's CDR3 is CASSSGGSGANVLNL.

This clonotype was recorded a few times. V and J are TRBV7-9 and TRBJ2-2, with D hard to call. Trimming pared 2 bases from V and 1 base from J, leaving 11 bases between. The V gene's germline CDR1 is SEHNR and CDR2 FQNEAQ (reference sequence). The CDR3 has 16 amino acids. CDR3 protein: CASSLRGQENTGELFF. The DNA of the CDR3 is TGTGCCAGCAGCTTAAGAGGCCAGGAGAACACCGGGGAGCTGTTTTTT. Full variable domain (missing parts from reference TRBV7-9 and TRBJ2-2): DTGVSQNPRHKITKRGQNVTFRCDPISEHNRLYWYRQTLGQGPEFLTYFQNEAQLEKSRLLSDRFSAERPKGSFSTLEIQRTEQGDSAMYLCASSLRGQENTGELFFGEGSRLTVL.

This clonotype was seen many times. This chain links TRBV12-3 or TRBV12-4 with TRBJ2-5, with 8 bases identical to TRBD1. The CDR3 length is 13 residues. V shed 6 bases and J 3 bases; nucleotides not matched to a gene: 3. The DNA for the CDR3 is TGTGCCAGCAGACAGGGGGTCGAAGAGACCCAGTACTTC. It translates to CASRQGVEETQYF.

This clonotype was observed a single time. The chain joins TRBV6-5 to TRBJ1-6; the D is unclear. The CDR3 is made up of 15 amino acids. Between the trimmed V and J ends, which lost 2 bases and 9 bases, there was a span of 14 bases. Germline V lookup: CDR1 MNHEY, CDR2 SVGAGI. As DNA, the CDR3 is TGTGCCAGCAGTTACACGTGGGGATCAGGTTCACCCCTCCACTTT. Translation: CASSYTWGSGSPLHF.

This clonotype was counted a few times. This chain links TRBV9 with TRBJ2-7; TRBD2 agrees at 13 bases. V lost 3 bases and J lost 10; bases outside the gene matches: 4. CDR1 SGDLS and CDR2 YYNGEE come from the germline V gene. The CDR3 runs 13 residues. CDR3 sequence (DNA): TGTGCCAGCAGCGGTACTAGCGGGGGGGAACAGTACTTC. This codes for CASSGTSGGEQYF.

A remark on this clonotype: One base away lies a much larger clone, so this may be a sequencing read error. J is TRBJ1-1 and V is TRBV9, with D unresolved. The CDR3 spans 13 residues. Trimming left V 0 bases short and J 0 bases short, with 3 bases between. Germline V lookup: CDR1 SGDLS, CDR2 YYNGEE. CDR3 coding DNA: TGTGCCAGCAGCGTAGAGGTGAACACTGAAGCTTTCTTT. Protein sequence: CASSVEVNTEAFF.

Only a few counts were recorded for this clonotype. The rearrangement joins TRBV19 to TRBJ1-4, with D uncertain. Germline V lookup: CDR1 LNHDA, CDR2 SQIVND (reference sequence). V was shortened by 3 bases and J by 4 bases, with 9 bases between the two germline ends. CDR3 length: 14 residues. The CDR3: CASSIGRSNEKLFF. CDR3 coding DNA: TGTGCCAGTAGTATCGGGCGGAGTAATGAAAAACTGTTTTTT. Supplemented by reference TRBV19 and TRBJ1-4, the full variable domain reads DGGITQSPKYLFRKEGQNVTLSCEQNLNHDAMYWYRQDPGQGLRLIYYSQIVNDFQKGDIAEGYSVSREKKESFPLTVTSAQKNPTAFYLCASSIGRSNEKLFFGSGTQLSVL.

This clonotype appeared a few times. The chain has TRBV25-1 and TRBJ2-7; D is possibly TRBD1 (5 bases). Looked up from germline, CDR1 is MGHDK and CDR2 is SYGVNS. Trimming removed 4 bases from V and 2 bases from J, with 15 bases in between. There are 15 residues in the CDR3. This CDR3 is CASSASPGRAYEQYF. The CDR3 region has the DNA TGTGCCAGCAGTGCATCCCCCGGCAGGGCCTACGAGCAGTACTTC.

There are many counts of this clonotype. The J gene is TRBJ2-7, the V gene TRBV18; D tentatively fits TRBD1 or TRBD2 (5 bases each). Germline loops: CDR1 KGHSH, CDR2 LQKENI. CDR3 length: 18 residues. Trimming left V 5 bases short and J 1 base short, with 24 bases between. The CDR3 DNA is TGTGCCAGCTCAACATCCGGGACCTCCTCGGCCACTTCCTACGAGCAGTACTTC. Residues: CASSTSGTSSATSYEQYF.

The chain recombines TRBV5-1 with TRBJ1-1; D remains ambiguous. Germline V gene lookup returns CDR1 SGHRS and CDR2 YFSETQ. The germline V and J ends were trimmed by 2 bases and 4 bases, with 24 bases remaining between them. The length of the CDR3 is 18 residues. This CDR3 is CASSLVTDYGVWSTEAFF. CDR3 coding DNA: TGCGCCAGCAGCTTAGTCACCGACTACGGAGTGTGGAGCACTGAAGCTTTCTTT. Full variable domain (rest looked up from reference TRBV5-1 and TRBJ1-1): KAGVTQTPRYLIKTRGQQVTLSCSPISGHRSVSWYQQTPGQGLQFLFEYFSETQRNKGNFPGRFSGRQFSNSRSEMNVSTLELGDSALYLCASSLVTDYGVWSTEAFFGQGTRLTVV.

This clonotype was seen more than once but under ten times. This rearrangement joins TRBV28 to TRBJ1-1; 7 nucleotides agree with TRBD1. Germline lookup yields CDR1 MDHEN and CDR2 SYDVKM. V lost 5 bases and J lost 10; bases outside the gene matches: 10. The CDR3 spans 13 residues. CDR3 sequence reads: CASSLKTGRVAFF. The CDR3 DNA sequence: TGTGCCAGCAGTCTCAAGACAGGGAGGGTAGCTTTCTTT. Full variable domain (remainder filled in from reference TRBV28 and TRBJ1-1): DVKVTQSSRYLVKRTGEKVFLECVQDMDHENMFWYRQDPGLGLRLIYFSYDVKMKEKGDIPEGYSVSREKKERFSLILESASTNQTSMYLCASSLKTGRVAFFGQGTRLTVV.

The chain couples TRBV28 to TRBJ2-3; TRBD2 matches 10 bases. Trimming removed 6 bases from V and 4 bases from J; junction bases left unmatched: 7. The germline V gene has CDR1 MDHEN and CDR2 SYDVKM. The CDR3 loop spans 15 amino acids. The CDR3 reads CASRGAGGPADTQYF. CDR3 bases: TGTGCCAGCAGGGGAGCGGGGGGGCCTGCAGATACGCAGTATTTT.

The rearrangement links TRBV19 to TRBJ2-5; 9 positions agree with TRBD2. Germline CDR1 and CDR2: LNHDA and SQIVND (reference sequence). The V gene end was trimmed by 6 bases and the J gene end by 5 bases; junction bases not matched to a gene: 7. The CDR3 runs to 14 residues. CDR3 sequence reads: CASSRAGGVETQYF. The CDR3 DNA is TGTGCCAGTAGCCGAGCGGGGGGAGTGGAGACCCAGTACTTC.

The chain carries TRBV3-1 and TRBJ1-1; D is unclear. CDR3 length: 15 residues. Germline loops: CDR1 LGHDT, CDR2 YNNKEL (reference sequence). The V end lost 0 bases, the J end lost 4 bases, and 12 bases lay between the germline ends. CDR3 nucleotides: TGTGCCAGCAGCCAAGATCACTACCCGACCACTGAAGCTTTCTTT. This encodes CASSQDHYPTTEAFF.

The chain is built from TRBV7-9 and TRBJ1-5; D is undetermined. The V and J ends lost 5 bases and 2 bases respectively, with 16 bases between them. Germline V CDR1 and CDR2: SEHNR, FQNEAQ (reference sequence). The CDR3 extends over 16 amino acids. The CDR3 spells CASSLDNLLGNQPQHF. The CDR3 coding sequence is TGTGCCAGCAGCCTAGACAACCTTCTCGGCAATCAGCCCCAGCATTTT.